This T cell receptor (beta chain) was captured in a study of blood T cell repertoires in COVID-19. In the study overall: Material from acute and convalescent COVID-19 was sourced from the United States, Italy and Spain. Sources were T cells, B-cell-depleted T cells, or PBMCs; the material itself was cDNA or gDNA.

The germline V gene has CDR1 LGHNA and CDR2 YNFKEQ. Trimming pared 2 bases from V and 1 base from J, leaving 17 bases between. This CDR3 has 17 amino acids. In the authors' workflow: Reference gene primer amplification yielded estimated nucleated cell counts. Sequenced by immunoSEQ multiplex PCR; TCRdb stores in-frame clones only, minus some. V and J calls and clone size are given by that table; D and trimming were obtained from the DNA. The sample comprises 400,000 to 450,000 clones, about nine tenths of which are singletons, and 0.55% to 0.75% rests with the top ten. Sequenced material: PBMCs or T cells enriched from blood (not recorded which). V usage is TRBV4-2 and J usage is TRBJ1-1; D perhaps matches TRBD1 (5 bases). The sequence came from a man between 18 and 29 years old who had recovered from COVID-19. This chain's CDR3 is CASSQRNRGFGNTEAFF. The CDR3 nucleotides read TGTGCCAGCAGCCAAAGGAATAGGGGATTCGGGAACACTGAAGCTTTCTTT.